The rows below give T cell receptor beta chains drawn from one sample of a study of T cell changes during pregnancy in multiple sclerosis. Using immunoSEQ multiplex PCR, the repertoire was profiled, and TCRdb retains in-frame clones only, with some absent. The sample yields just under 65,000 clones, under 95% seen once. Here the sequenced sample was CD8+ T cells from peripheral blood mononuclear cells, taken in the second trimester of pregnancy. Receptors originate from a female donor with multiple sclerosis, enrolled in a pregnancy study. The CDR3 runs from the conserved cysteine through the conserved F or W. D genes are given only for firm matches. Size values are once, few and many counts, or a class for expanded clones, and some rows have none.

abundance,j_gene,v_gene,d_gene,CDR3nt,CDR3aa
.,TRBJ2-1,TRBV27,.,TGTGCCAGCAGCCTACGGGGTCAAAATGAGCAGTTCTTC,CASSLRGQNEQFF
.,TRBJ2-7,TRBV27,TRBD2,TGTGCCAGCAGTTCCCTCACTAGCGGGGTCTACGAGCAGTACTTC,CASSSLTSGVYEQYF
.,TRBJ2-7,TRBV7-2,TRBD2,TGTGCCAGCAGCCCTATAGCGGGGGAGTACGAGCAGTACTTC,CASSPIAGEYEQYF
.,TRBJ2-7,TRBV19,TRBD1,TGTGCCAGTAGTTTAGGACAGGGTGGGTCCTACGAGCAGTACTTC,CASSLGQGGSYEQYF
.,TRBJ2-1,TRBV11-2,.,TGTGCCAGCAGCTTTCGGTCAGGACGGGGACCCCGGGGGGAGCAGTTCTTC,CASSFRSGRGPRGEQFF
.,TRBJ1-1,TRBV27,.,TGTGCCAGCAGTTCCGCGGGGGCGCGCGCTGAAGCTTTCTTT,CASSSAGARAEAFF
.,TRBJ2-7,TRBV19,TRBD2,TGTGCCAGTAGTTTCGGTAGCGGGGCCTCCTACGAGCAGTACTTC,CASSFGSGASYEQYF
.,TRBJ1-6,TRBV6-5,.,TGTGCCAGCACCGACCTGGGCCCTTCACCCCTCCACTTT,CASTDLGPSPLHF
.,TRBJ2-7,TRBV11-1,TRBD1,TGTGCCAGCAGCTTAGGCAGGGGGCCCGCCTACGAGCAGTACTTC,CASSLGRGPAYEQYF
.,TRBJ1-2,TRBV27,.,TGTGCCAGCAGTTTAAATTGGCCCCCAGGAGGCTATGGCTACACCTTC,CASSLNWPPGGYGYTF
.,TRBJ2-1,TRBV9,TRBD2,TGTGCCAGCAGCAGTCCTAGCGGGAGCTCTTACAATGAGCAGTTCTTC,CASSSPSGSSYNEQFF
.,TRBJ2-2,TRBV27,.,TGTGCCAGCAGTCCAAGGGGCGGGGAGCTGTTTTTT,CASSPRGGELFF
.,TRBJ1-3,TRBV2,.,TGTGCCAGCAGTGATCGGGGGAGCGTAAACACCATATATTTT,CASSDRGSVNTIYF
.,TRBJ2-7,TRBV2,.,TGTGCCAGCAGTGGGCAGTCCTACGAGCAGTACTTC,CASSGQSYEQYF
.,TRBJ1-2,TRBV2,.,TGTGCCAGCTGGGACTTGCTCAACTATGGCTACACCTTC,CASWDLLNYGYTF
once,TRBJ2-7,TRBV2,.,TGTGCCAGCAGTGAACCCCTCGGACAACTTGGCTCCTACGAGCAGTACTTC,CASSEPLGQLGSYEQYF
.,TRBJ1-4,TRBV15,.,TGTGCCACGAGTATGGCGGCTAATGAAAAACTGTTTTTT,CATSMAANEKLFF
.,TRBJ2-7,TRBV19,TRBD2,TGTGCCAGTAGTCCGGGACTAGCGGCATACGAGCAGTACTTC,CASSPGLAAYEQYF
.,TRBJ2-1,TRBV11-2,TRBD2,TGTGCCAGCAGCGGAGGGGCGGGAGGGTACAATGAGCAGTTCTTC,CASSGGAGGYNEQFF
.,TRBJ2-1,TRBV5-8,TRBD2,TGTGCCAGCAGCTTGGGACTAGCGGGAATCGATGAGCAGTTCTTC,CASSLGLAGIDEQFF
.,TRBJ1-2,TRBV6-4,.,TGTGCCAGCAGTGAGAGGACAGAAGGCTATGGCTACACCTTC,CASSERTEGYGYTF
.,TRBJ2-1,TRBV19,.,TGTGCCAGTAACTTTGATGGGAGCTCCTACAATGAGCAGTTCTTC,CASNFDGSSYNEQFF
.,TRBJ1-2,TRBV6-1,TRBD1,TGTGCCAGCAGTCCCCGGGACAGGGTTTATGGCTACACCTTC,CASSPRDRVYGYTF
.,TRBJ1-2,TRBV19,TRBD1,TGTGCCAGTAACTCAGGGGGCGCCGACTATGGCTACACCTTC,CASNSGGADYGYTF
.,TRBJ2-4,TRBV18,TRBD2,TGTGCCAGCTCACCCTGGGAGGGACCAAACATTCAGTACTTC,CASSPWEGPNIQYF
once,TRBJ2-7,TRBV7-9,.,TGTGCCAGCAGCTTAATCTCAGACGAGCAGTACTTC,CASSLISDEQYF
.,TRBJ2-7,TRBV4-1,.,TGCGCCAGCAGCCAAGATTCACCCCCGGGTTACGAGCAGTACTTC,CASSQDSPPGYEQYF
.,TRBJ1-5,TRBV5-6,TRBD1,TGTGCCAGCAGCTGGACAGGGGGAGTCACCAATCAGCCCCAGCATTTT,CASSWTGGVTNQPQHF
.,TRBJ2-1,TRBV10-2,TRBD2,TGCGCCAGCAGTGACGTAGCGGGAGACTACAATGAGCAGTTCTTC,CASSDVAGDYNEQFF
.,TRBJ2-1,TRBV5-1,.,TGCGCCAGCAGCTTGTTTCCGGGGGAGTACAATGAGCAGTTCTTC,CASSLFPGEYNEQFF
.,TRBJ2-7,TRBV29-1,.,TGCAGCGTTACCATAAAGGACAGCCCCTACGAGCAGTACTTC,CSVTIKDSPYEQYF
.,TRBJ2-7,TRBV7-2,TRBD1,TGTGCCAGCAGCTTAGGGGACAGGGGAACCTACGAGCAGTACTTC,CASSLGDRGTYEQYF
.,TRBJ2-1,TRBV19,TRBD2,TGTGCCAGTAACCCGGGGGGGGCATTCGAGCAGTTCTTC,CASNPGGAFEQFF
.,TRBJ2-7,TRBV19,TRBD2,TGTGCCAGTAGTTCACCGGGACTAGGGGACTACGAGCAGTACTTC,CASSSPGLGDYEQYF
.,TRBJ2-4,TRBV6-6,TRBD2,TGTGCCAGCAGTTACCCAGGGACTATAGAAAACATTCAGTACTTC,CASSYPGTIENIQYF
once,TRBJ2-7,TRBV27,.,TGTGCCAGCAGTTTTGGCCTTACCTACGAGCAGTACTTC,CASSFGLTYEQYF
.,TRBJ2-7,TRBV7-9,.,TGTGCCAGCAGCCCTAGCTACGAGCAGTACTTC,CASSPSYEQYF